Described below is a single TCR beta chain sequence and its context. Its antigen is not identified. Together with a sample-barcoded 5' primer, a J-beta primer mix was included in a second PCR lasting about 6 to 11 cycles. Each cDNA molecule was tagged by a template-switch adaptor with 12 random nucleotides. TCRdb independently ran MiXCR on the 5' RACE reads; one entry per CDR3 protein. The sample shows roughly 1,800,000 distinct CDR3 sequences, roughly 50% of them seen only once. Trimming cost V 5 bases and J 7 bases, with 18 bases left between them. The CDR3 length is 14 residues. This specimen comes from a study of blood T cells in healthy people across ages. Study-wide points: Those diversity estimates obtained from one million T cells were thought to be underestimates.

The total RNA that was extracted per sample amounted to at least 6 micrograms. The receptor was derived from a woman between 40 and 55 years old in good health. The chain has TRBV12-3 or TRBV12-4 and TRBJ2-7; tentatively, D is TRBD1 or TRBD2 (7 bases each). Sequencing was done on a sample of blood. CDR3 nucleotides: TGTGCCAGCAGTCCAACAGGGGCCGGGGGGGAGCAGTACTTC. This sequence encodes CASSPTGAGGEQYF.